One sample yielded the 27 T cell receptor beta chains listed below, sequenced in a study of shared clonotypes between healthy human individuals. The repertoire was sequenced with immunoSEQ multiplex PCR; TCRdb's copy has only in-frame clones and lacks some. Found here are some 2,000,000 clones, 85% to 95% of them singletons; the top ten hold more than 0.1%. Material: naive CD4+ T cells sorted from blood. The subset was: CD45RA+ positively selected. These receptor sequences come from a man aged 18 to 35 in good health.

This clone has a single count. V is TRBV6-5 and J is TRBJ2-1; perhaps TRBD2 as D (6 bases). CDR1 and CDR2 (germline): MNHEY, SVGAGI. Trimming pared 6 bases from V and 5 bases from J, leaving 14 bases between. This CDR3 region has 14 residues. The CDR3 region has the DNA TGTGCCAGCAGGGTCGGGAGCTGGGACAATGAGCAGTTCTTC. Its protein is CASRVGSWDNEQFF.

The rearrangement joins TRBV15 to TRBJ2-3, with 9 bases aligning to TRBD2. V lost 1 base, J lost 5 bases, and 10 bases stayed unmatched. Germline CDR1 LNHNV, CDR2 YYDKDF (reference sequence). CDR3 size: 17 residues. DNA for the CDR3: TGTGCCACCAGCAGAGTTAATAGCGGGGGCGGACGAGATACGCAGTATTTT. Encoded protein: CATSRVNSGGGRDTQYF.

J is TRBJ1-3 and V is TRBV5-1; D is undetermined. The CDR3 totals 15 residues. Trimming left V 0 bases short and J 4 bases short, with 11 bases between. Germline V lookup: CDR1 SGHRS, CDR2 YFSETQ. The CDR3 is CASSLERMEGNTIYF. In DNA form, the CDR3 reads TGCGCCAGCAGCTTGGAAAGGATGGAGGGAAACACCATATATTTT.

This clone showed up just once. The V call is TRBV9, the J call TRBJ1-5; perhaps TRBD1 as D (6 bases). The V and J ends lost 5 bases and 3 bases respectively, with 12 bases between them. CDR1 and CDR2 (germline): SGDLS, YYNGEE. This CDR3 is built from 14 residues. CDR3 loop: CASSAGQHNQPQHF. As DNA, the CDR3 is TGTGCCAGCAGTGCTGGACAGCACAATCAGCCCCAGCATTTT.

This sequence joins TRBV28 and TRBJ1-5; TRBD1 agrees at 8 bases. Germline CDR1 reads MDHEN; CDR2 reads SYDVKM. The CDR3 is made up of 15 amino acids. J was trimmed by 7 bases and V by 6 bases; bases with no gene match: 11. DNA for the CDR3: TGTGCCAGCAGATTAGACAGGGGAGGAGGGCAGCCCCAGCATTTT. Its translation is CASRLDRGGGQPQHF.

The chain carries TRBV2 and TRBJ2-3, with 7 bases matching TRBD1. J gave up 2 bases and V 11 bases, and 4 bases lay outside the gene matches. The CDR3 length is 12 residues. Germline CDR1 SNHLY, CDR2 FYNNEI. This CDR3 is CARQGPTDTQYF. The CDR3 DNA reads as TGTGCCCGACAGGGTCCCACAGATACGCAGTATTTT.

The rearrangement joins TRBV10-1 to TRBJ2-1, with 7 bases matching TRBD1. The germline CDR1 and CDR2 sequences are WNHNN and SYGVQD (reference sequence). V shed 4 bases and J 5 bases; nucleotides not matched to a gene: 2. The CDR3 spans 13 residues. CDR3 nucleotide sequence: TGCGCCAGCAGTGCAGGACAGGACAATGAGCAGTTCTTC. Its protein is CASSAGQDNEQFF.

This clone has a handful of counts. The rearrangement joins TRBV5-1 to TRBJ1-6; D may be TRBD1 (5 bases). V shed 7 bases and J shed 6 bases, with 14 bases lying between them. This CDR3 has 14 residues. CDR1 and CDR2 (germline): SGHRS, YFSETQ. The CDR3 DNA reads as TGCGCCAGCCGCGATTCGGGGGGTAATTCACCCCTCCACTTT. It codes for CASRDSGGNSPLHF.

The J gene is TRBJ1-2, the V gene TRBV10-2, with D tentatively TRBD1 (5 bases). The CDR3 sequence is 16 residues long. V gave up 2 bases and J gave up 4 bases, with 17 bases separating them. Germline CDR1 and CDR2: WSHSY and SAAADI. CDR3: CASSEVPAGYAYGYTF. The CDR3 nucleotides read TGCGCCAGCAGTGAGGTCCCCGCAGGGTACGCCTATGGCTACACCTTC.

The chain has TRBV2 and TRBJ2-3; no firm D call. The germline V gene encodes CDR1 SNHLY and CDR2 FYNNEI. Trimming left V 2 bases short and J 2 bases short, with 8 bases between. This CDR3 has 14 residues. The CDR3 protein is CASSERHITDTQYF. The CDR3 nucleotides are TGTGCCAGCAGTGAAAGGCATATCACAGATACGCAGTATTTT.

V and J are TRBV5-6 and TRBJ2-7, with TRBD1 matching over 8 bases. The germline V gene encodes CDR1 SGHDT and CDR2 YYEEEE. The CDR3 runs to 14 residues. V lost 1 base, J lost 7 bases, and 7 bases stayed unmatched. CDR3 protein: CASSLLQGVGEQYF. DNA of the CDR3: TGTGCCAGCAGCTTGCTACAGGGGGTAGGAGAGCAGTACTTC.

Comments on this clone: This sample also contains other DNA sequences that code for the same CDR3. The chain uses TRBV7-2 and TRBJ2-1; 10 bases are a match to TRBD2. The CDR3 runs to 15 residues. V dropped 1 base and J dropped 3; count of bases not matched to a gene: 0. Germline lookup yields CDR1 SGHTA and CDR2 FQGNSA. The CDR3 loop is CASSLGTSGYNEQFF. As DNA, the CDR3 is TGTGCCAGCAGCTTAGGGACTAGCGGCTACAATGAGCAGTTCTTC.

The chain uses TRBV5-4 and TRBJ1-2; D unresolved. The CDR3 is made up of 13 amino acids. Germline assignment: CDR1 SGHNT and CDR2 YYREEE (reference sequence). The V gene lost 5 bases and the J gene lost 7 bases, with 15 bases spanning the gap. The DNA for the CDR3 is TGTGCCAGCAGAGGGCCCGACCCGATTGGCTACACCTTC. Protein product: CASRGPDPIGYTF.

The V and J genes are TRBV5-1 and TRBJ2-7; perhaps TRBD1 as D (5 bases). The germline V and J ends were trimmed by 1 base and 5 bases, with 10 bases remaining between them. Germline CDR1 and CDR2: SGHRS and YFSETQ. The CDR3 sequence is 13 residues long. The CDR3, as DNA: TGCGCCAGCAGCTTGTCTCAGGGAAACGAGCAGTACTTC. This translates into CASSLSQGNEQYF.

This chain links TRBV7-2 with TRBJ1-1; 8 nucleotides match TRBD1. The CDR3 is 16 residues long. With V trimmed by 1 base and J by 0 bases, 4 bases remained unmatched. CDR1 is SGHTA, CDR2 FQGNSA, per germline. CDR3 coding DNA: TGTGCCAGCAGCTTAGTCGCGACAGGGGTGAACACTGAAGCTTTCTTT. Its protein is CASSLVATGVNTEAFF.

This clone was seen just once. CDR3 region: CASSMTGRQETQYF. As DNA, the CDR3 is TGTGCCAGCAGCATGACAGGGAGGCAAGAGACCCAGTACTTC. The chain joins TRBV9 to TRBJ2-5; D may be TRBD1 (7 bases). The germline V gene has CDR1 SGDLS and CDR2 YYNGEE. V was trimmed by 4 bases and J by 2 bases, leaving 12 bases between them. This CDR3 has 14 residues.

In its sample, this clone was seen once. This chain uses TRBV7-2 with TRBJ1-2; maybe TRBD1 (5 bases). CDR3 length: 16 amino acids. Germline assignment: CDR1 SGHTA and CDR2 FQGNSA. Trimming took 2 bases from V and 2 from J, leaving 15 bases between them. This CDR3 reads CASSLYGGAANYGYTF. Here the CDR3 DNA reads TGTGCCAGCAGCTTATACGGCGGGGCGGCAAACTATGGCTACACCTTC.

The V gene is TRBV10-2, the J gene TRBJ2-5, with D maybe TRBD1 (6 bases). From germline, CDR1 is WSHSY and CDR2 SAAADI. Trimming removed 6 bases from V and 3 bases from J, with 17 bases in between. The CDR3 contains 15 residues. The CDR3 region is CASRFWDTPEETQYF. DNA of the CDR3: TGCGCCAGCAGGTTTTGGGACACGCCAGAAGAGACCCAGTACTTC.

A single count supports this clone. This sequence joins TRBV29-1 and TRBJ2-3; 8 bases line up with TRBD2. J gave up 2 bases and V 1 base, and 11 bases lay outside the gene matches. Germline V gives CDR1 SQVTM, CDR2 ANQGSEA. This CDR3 has 17 amino acids. The CDR3 DNA sequence: TGCAGCGTTGAAGGAAGCCGGGGGGGGTTCTACACAGATACGCAGTATTTT. It codes for CSVEGSRGGFYTDTQYF.

The V call is TRBV4-3, the J call TRBJ2-2; a weak D match, TRBD1 (5 bases). CDR1 and CDR2 from the germline V gene are LGHNA and YSLEER. The CDR3 loop spans 15 amino acids. V was trimmed by 2 bases and J by 4 bases, leaving 11 bases between them. In nucleotides, the CDR3 is TGCGCCAGCAGCCAAATGACAGAAGCCACCGGGGAGCTGTTTTTT. It encodes CASSQMTEATGELFF.

This clone was detected only a few times. The chain is built from TRBV6-1 and TRBJ2-6, with D hard to call. The germline V gene has CDR1 MNHNS and CDR2 SASEGT. Trimming removed 7 bases from V and 3 bases from J, with 10 bases in between. This CDR3 contains 14 residues. The CDR3 coding sequence is TGTGCCAGCACGGGTACTCTTGGGGCCAACGTCCTGACTTTC. It codes for CASTGTLGANVLTF.

The chain combines TRBV18 with TRBJ2-3; D remains unclear. This CDR3 region has 16 residues. Germline lookup yields CDR1 KGHSH and CDR2 LQKENI. V was shortened by 4 bases and J by 2 bases, with 16 bases between the two germline ends. As DNA, the CDR3 is TGTGCCAGCTCACAGAAACACGACAAACCCACAGATACGCAGTATTTT. Encoded protein: CASSQKHDKPTDTQYF. The full variable domain, completed using reference TRBV18 and TRBJ2-3, is NAGVMQNPRHLVRRRGQEARLRCSPMKGHSHVYWYRQLPEEGLKFMVYLQKENIIDESGMPKERFSAEFPKEGPSILRIQQVVRGDSAAYFCASSQKHDKPTDTQYFGPGTRLTVL.

The V gene is TRBV6-6, the J gene TRBJ2-1; 7 bases match TRBD2. Trimming took 5 bases from V and 0 from J; bases not matched to a gene: 7. The CDR3 runs 16 residues. In germline, CDR1 is MNHNY, CDR2 SVGAGI (reference sequence). CDR3 in amino acids: CASSPSGRSSYNEQFF. The CDR3 region has the DNA TGTGCCAGCAGTCCTAGCGGAAGGAGCTCCTACAATGAGCAGTTCTTC.

V and J are TRBV5-1 and TRBJ2-5; D unclear. The CDR3 runs 15 residues. CDR1 SGHRS and CDR2 YFSETQ come from the germline V gene. Deletions cut 4 bases from V and 4 bases from J, with 17 bases between. CDR3 sequence (DNA): TGCGCCAGCAGCCCGGCGATGCGGTCGGGAGAGACCCAGTACTTC. Protein product: CASSPAMRSGETQYF.

V and J are TRBV10-3 and TRBJ2-7, with D perhaps TRBD2 (5 bases). V was shortened by 7 bases and J by 6 bases, with 16 bases between the two germline ends. Germline assignment: CDR1 ENHRY and CDR2 SYGVKD. The CDR3 is 13 residues long. The CDR3 region has the DNA TGTGCCATCACCCTGACTATTTCCAGCGAGCAGTACTTC. Amino acids: CAITLTISSEQYF.

The chain carries TRBV7-9 and TRBJ2-1, with D maybe TRBD2 (6 bases). This CDR3 spans 12 amino acids. Germline lookup yields CDR1 SEHNR and CDR2 FQNEAQ (reference sequence). Trimming removed 1 base from V and 12 bases from J, with 10 bases in between. This CDR3 is CASSLGRAGQFF. Here the CDR3 DNA reads TGTGCCAGCAGCTTAGGGAGGGCAGGGCAGTTCTTC.

V usage is TRBV7-9 and J usage is TRBJ2-5, with 14 positions matching TRBD2. The CDR3 totals 15 residues. V lost 3 bases to trimming and J lost 3 bases; unmatched junction nucleotides: 0. Germline values: CDR1 SEHNR, CDR2 FQNEAQ (reference sequence). The CDR3 here is CASSLTSGREETQYF. The CDR3 DNA sequence: TGTGCCAGCAGCTTGACTAGCGGGAGGGAAGAGACCCAGTACTTC.